This T cell receptor beta chain emerged from a study of low-dose radiotherapy and immunotherapy resistance in tumors. The wider study: Each fraction for Cohort 1 was 0.5 Gy, given every 2 weeks, and the total came to 6.5 Gy.

Primers targeting TRAV and TRBV primed first-strand cDNA, covering alpha and beta chains. The authors ran around 18 PCR cycles to amplify TCRs with a constant-region primer and V-primer adapter. Using its own MiXCR run on the reads, TCRdb lists one record per CDR3 protein. Of 57,000 or so distinct CDR3 sequences listed, around 27% are singletons. Time point: before trial treatment. Those eligible were patients bearing advanced solid tumors lacking tumor-infiltrating lymphocytes. This clonotype was detected ten times or more. Sample: PBMCs, taken before treatment. The clonotype originates from a male donor with prostate cancer.

The CDR3 here is CAWSSQNTEAFF. The CDR3 DNA reads TGTGCCTGGAGCTCTCAGAACACTGAAGCTTTCTTT. This chain joins TRBV30 and TRBJ1-1; D unclear. Germline CDR1 is GTSNPN and CDR2 is SVGIG (reference sequence). Trimming removed 3 bases at V and 1 base at J, with 6 bases between. The CDR3 has 12 residues.